The 29 T cell receptor beta chains presented below share a single source sample, sequenced in a study of T cell changes during pregnancy in multiple sclerosis. Libraries were prepared by immunoSEQ multiplex PCR; TCRdb keeps only in-frame clonotypes and omits some of them. The profile shows around 96,000 clones, 94% of them singletons. The sequencing used peripheral blood, collected in the third trimester of pregnancy. The receptors stem from a female donor with multiple sclerosis, enrolled in a pregnancy study.

The chain couples TRBV25-1 to TRBJ2-7; D might be TRBD1 (6 bases). V dropped 2 bases and J dropped 4 bases, with 24 bases sitting between them. Germline loops: CDR1 MGHDK, CDR2 SYGVNS. This CDR3 has 18 residues. This CDR3 reads CASSETLSPQGTIYEQYF. The CDR3 region has the DNA TGTGCCAGCAGTGAAACCCTCTCCCCTCAGGGGACGATATACGAGCAGTACTTC.

V and J are TRBV5-1 and TRBJ2-1; no clear D gene. Between the trimmed V and J ends, which lost 5 bases and 2 bases, there was a span of 17 bases. Germline V lookup: CDR1 SGHRS, CDR2 YFSETQ. CDR3 length: 16 amino acids. CDR3 amino acids: CASSQQSGLTYNEQFF. CDR3 nucleotides: TGCGCCAGCAGTCAACAGTCTGGCCTCACCTACAATGAGCAGTTCTTC.

This rearrangement joins TRBV5-1 to TRBJ1-2; D gene uncertain. From germline, CDR1 is SGHRS and CDR2 YFSETQ. The CDR3 sequence is 12 residues long. V was trimmed by 0 bases and J by 7 bases, leaving 7 bases between them. The CDR3 protein is CASSLGLFGYTF. The CDR3 DNA follows: TGCGCCAGCAGCTTGGGACTCTTTGGCTACACCTTC.

The chain recombines TRBV19 with TRBJ1-2, with D maybe TRBD1 (5 bases). This CDR3 has 16 residues. V was cut by 3 bases and J by 4 bases, with 18 bases left in between. Per the germline V gene, CDR1 is LNHDA and CDR2 is SQIVND (reference sequence). DNA of the CDR3: TGTGCCAGTAGTATCCCGACGGGGGGATCCTCCTATGGCTACACCTTC. Translated: CASSIPTGGSSYGYTF.

The chain links TRBV5-4 to TRBJ2-1, with D possibly being TRBD1 (5 bases). CDR3 size: 14 residues. Trimming left V 4 bases short and J 1 base short, with 9 bases between. Germline CDR1 and CDR2: SGHNT and YYREEE (reference sequence). In DNA, the CDR3 is TGTGCCAGCAGCAAAAGGGGATCCTACAATGAGCAGTTCTTC. This sequence encodes CASSKRGSYNEQFF.

The rearrangement links TRBV27 to TRBJ1-2; 9 nucleotides match TRBD1. The V gene's germline CDR1 is MNHEY and CDR2 SMNVEV (reference sequence). J gave up 7 bases and V 5 bases, and 8 bases lay outside the gene matches. CDR3 length: 14 amino acids. The CDR3 DNA sequence: TGTGCCAGCAGTACCGGGACAGGGAGCGGTGGCTACACCTTC. It yields the protein CASSTGTGSGGYTF.

The gene calls are TRBV29-1 and TRBJ2-3; D is possibly TRBD2 (6 bases). This CDR3 has 13 amino acids. The germline CDR1 and CDR2 sequences are SQVTM and ANQGSEA. V lost 5 bases to trimming and J lost 0 bases, with 9 bases between them. The CDR3 sequence is CSVMSGSTDTQYF. The CDR3 DNA is TGCAGCGTTATGAGCGGGAGCACAGATACGCAGTATTTT.

The chain recombines TRBV2 with TRBJ1-5, with TRBD1 identical over 9 bases. Germline trimming cut 6 bases from V and 2 bases from J; bases unmatched to any gene: 14. The germline V gene encodes CDR1 SNHLY and CDR2 FYNNEI. This CDR3 is built from 18 residues. The CDR3 region is CASSDSTKQGAGNQPQHF. CDR3 bases: TGTGCCAGCAGCGATTCGACAAAACAGGGGGCGGGCAATCAGCCCCAGCATTTT.

Here the CDR3 reads CASSLPGLAGASYNEQFF. CDR3 nucleotides: TGTGCCAGCAGCCTGCCGGGACTAGCGGGAGCTTCCTACAATGAGCAGTTCTTC. The V gene is TRBV7-9, the J gene TRBJ2-1; 14 bases agree with TRBD2. The CDR3 runs to 18 residues. The trim removed 5 bases at V and 1 base at J, leaving 7 bases unmatched. CDR1 SEHNR and CDR2 FQNEAQ come from the germline V gene (reference sequence).

The CDR3 coding sequence is TGTGCCAGCAGCTTGGATCCGGGGGGCTTGGGTAACACTGAAGCTTTCTTT. Translation gives CASSLDPGGLGNTEAFF. This rearrangement joins TRBV5-4 to TRBJ1-1; TRBD1 might be the D (6 bases). The CDR3 is made up of 17 amino acids. Germline V CDR1 and CDR2: SGHNT, YYREEE (reference sequence). Deletions cut 0 bases from V and 2 bases from J, with 17 bases between.

The J gene is TRBJ2-1, the V gene TRBV19, with D unresolved. The germline gives CDR1 LNHDA, CDR2 SQIVND (reference sequence). CDR3 length equals 13 residues. V dropped 5 bases and J dropped 10 bases, with 15 bases sitting between them. CDR3 residues: CASSLSRGAEQFF. CDR3 bases: TGTGCCAGTAGTTTAAGCCGCGGAGCCGAGCAGTTCTTC.

V gene TRBV29-1 combines with J gene TRBJ2-7; 8 positions agree with TRBD2. Trimming cost V 4 bases and J 5 bases; bases outside gene matches: 4. The CDR3 extends over 12 amino acids. The V gene's germline CDR1 is SQVTM and CDR2 ANQGSEA. Written as DNA, the CDR3 is TGCAGCGTTGTGGGACTAGACAACGAGCAGTACTTC. Amino acid sequence: CSVVGLDNEQYF.

The chain combines TRBV27 with TRBJ2-1, with 7 bases aligning to TRBD2. Germline V gene data show CDR1 as MNHEY and CDR2 as SMNVEV (reference sequence). The V segment lost 5 bases and the J segment 6 bases; nucleotides outside the gene matches: 7. CDR3 length: 14 amino acids. The CDR3 is CASSRTSGGNEQFF. The CDR3 region has the DNA TGTGCCAGCAGTAGGACTAGTGGGGGCAATGAGCAGTTCTTC.

This chain's CDR3 is CASSLTGYSEKLFF. The DNA for the CDR3 is TGTGCCAGCAGCCTCACAGGGTATAGCGAAAAACTGTTTTTT. The chain couples TRBV6-9 to TRBJ1-4; D perhaps matches TRBD1 (6 bases). Germline V gene data show CDR1 as MNHGY and CDR2 as SVAAGI. V lost 6 bases to trimming and J lost 8 bases, with 16 bases between them. The CDR3 runs to 14 residues.

The V and J genes are TRBV5-1 and TRBJ2-3; D remains ambiguous. Deletions cut 3 bases from V and 0 bases from J, with 8 bases between. Germline-derived CDR1 and CDR2 are SGHRS and YFSETQ. This CDR3 has 14 residues. CDR3 bases: TGCGCCAGCAGCTCTCCGCGTAGCACAGATACGCAGTATTTT. It yields the protein CASSSPRSTDTQYF.

The chain joins TRBV2 to TRBJ1-4; 7 nucleotides line up with TRBD1. The ends lost 3 bases at V and 8 bases at J; junction bases unmatched: 12. The germline V gene encodes CDR1 SNHLY and CDR2 FYNNEI. The CDR3 runs to 16 residues. CDR3 amino acids: CASSERRGQTREKLFF. In nucleotides, the CDR3 is TGTGCCAGCAGTGAGAGGCGGGGACAGACAAGAGAAAAACTGTTTTTT.

The chain combines TRBV29-1 with TRBJ2-2; D remains unclear. Germline loops: CDR1 SQVTM, CDR2 ANQGSEA. The CDR3 totals 13 residues. Between the trimmed V and J ends, which lost 3 bases and 2 bases, there was a span of 7 bases. CDR3 bases: TGCAGCGTTGACTCCCTTAACACCGGGGAGCTGTTTTTT. Encoded protein: CSVDSLNTGELFF.

The V call is TRBV5-1, the J call TRBJ1-1; D is unclear. Trimming removed 4 bases at V and 1 base at J, with 11 bases between. The CDR3 loop spans 14 amino acids. The V gene's germline CDR1 is SGHRS and CDR2 YFSETQ. The CDR3 DNA reads as TGCGCCAGCAGCGGACTGGGCAGGAACACTGAAGCTTTCTTT. Its translation: CASSGLGRNTEAFF. Filled out from reference TRBV5-1 and TRBJ1-1, the complete variable domain reads KAGVTQTPRYLIKTRGQQVTLSCSPISGHRSVSWYQQTPGQGLQFLFEYFSETQRNKGNFPGRFSGRQFSNSRSEMNVSTLELGDSALYLCASSGLGRNTEAFFGQGTRLTVV.

The genes are TRBV6-6 and TRBJ1-5; TRBD1 is a possible D gene (6 bases). Trimming pared 0 bases from V and 3 bases from J, leaving 12 bases between. This CDR3 has 16 residues. Germline CDR1 reads MNHNY; CDR2 reads SVGAGI (reference sequence). CDR3 coding DNA: TGTGCCAGCAGTTACTCCCCAGGGGCGCCCAATCAGCCCCAGCATTTT. This encodes CASSYSPGAPNQPQHF.

The CDR3 loop is CASSGSVGGNTIYF. The CDR3 coding sequence is TGTGCCAGTAGTGGGTCCGTCGGGGGAAACACCATATATTTT. This sequence joins TRBV19 and TRBJ1-3; D gene uncertain. V lost 5 bases and J lost 4, with 12 bases in between. Germline CDR1 LNHDA, CDR2 SQIVND (reference sequence). The CDR3 has 14 residues.

The table lists this clone with a count of one. CDR3 in DNA: TGCAGCGTGGAGTGGATTAGCGAGCAGTACTTC. Amino acids: CSVEWISEQYF. The chain uses TRBV29-1 and TRBJ2-7; no clear D gene. CDR1 and CDR2 from the germline V gene are SQVTM and ANQGSEA. This CDR3 is 11 amino acids long. V shed 6 bases and J shed 6 bases, with 12 bases lying between them.

J is TRBJ2-1 and V is TRBV18; 9 bases are a match to TRBD2. Germline CDR1 KGHSH, CDR2 LQKENI. With V trimmed by 5 bases and J by 0 bases, 5 bases remained unmatched. The CDR3 is made up of 16 amino acids. This CDR3 is CASSALSGSSYNEQFF. The CDR3 bases are TGTGCCAGCTCAGCTCTTAGCGGGAGCTCCTACAATGAGCAGTTCTTC.

This clone came up once. The chain employs TRBV10-3 and TRBJ2-5; D might be TRBD2 (6 bases). CDR1 is ENHRY, CDR2 SYGVKD, per germline. The V end was cut by 10 bases, the J end by 0 bases, with 21 bases between. This CDR3 region has 16 residues. CDR3 loop: CATWEAGPPYQETQYF. In nucleotides, the CDR3 is TGTGCCACCTGGGAGGCGGGACCCCCGTACCAAGAGACCCAGTACTTC.

The genes are TRBV28 and TRBJ2-6, with TRBD1 identical over 7 bases. The V gene's germline CDR1 is MDHEN and CDR2 SYDVKM. The ends lost 5 bases at V and 3 bases at J; junction bases unmatched: 4. The CDR3 is 15 residues long. The CDR3: CASSLQGFGANVLTF. Written as DNA, the CDR3 is TGTGCCAGCAGTCTACAGGGGTTTGGGGCCAACGTCCTGACTTTC.

V and J are TRBV5-4 and TRBJ1-4; TRBD1 aligns across 7 bases. The CDR3 is made up of 14 amino acids. The V segment lost 4 bases and the J segment 8 bases; nucleotides outside the gene matches: 8. The germline CDR1 and CDR2 sequences are SGHNT and YYREEE (reference sequence). The CDR3 spells CASSPPDRKEKLFF. The CDR3 bases are TGTGCCAGCAGCCCCCCGGACAGGAAAGAAAAACTGTTTTTT. Full variable domain (rest looked up from reference TRBV5-4 and TRBJ1-4): ETGVTQSPTHLIKTRGQQVTLRCSSQSGHNTVSWYQQALGQGPQFIFQYYREEENGRGNFPPRFSGLQFPNYSSELNVNALELDDSALYLCASSPPDRKEKLFFGSGTQLSVL.

This clone came up once. The rearrangement links TRBV5-5 to TRBJ1-2; 9 nucleotides match TRBD1. This CDR3 region has 15 residues. J gave up 4 bases and V 4 bases, and 8 bases lay outside the gene matches. CDR1 and CDR2 from the germline V gene are SGHKS and YYEKEE (reference sequence). The CDR3 reads CASSPETGGTYGYTF. The CDR3 nucleotides are TGTGCCAGCAGCCCCGAAACAGGGGGCACCTATGGCTACACCTTC.

The genes are TRBV29-1 and TRBJ2-3, with a tentative D call TRBD1 (6 bases). CDR1 SQVTM and CDR2 ANQGSEA come from the germline V gene. The CDR3 totals 14 residues. V lost 0 bases, J lost 3 bases, and 10 bases lay in between. This CDR3 is CSVEEGRGTDTQYF. In DNA form, the CDR3 reads TGCAGCGTTGAAGAGGGCAGGGGAACAGATACGCAGTATTTT.

The genes are TRBV4-1 and TRBJ2-3; D is perhaps TRBD2 (6 bases). The CDR3 contains 16 residues. CDR1 is MGHRA and CDR2 is YSYEKL in the germline V gene. The V end was cut by 0 bases, the J end by 1 base, with 11 bases between. Here the CDR3 DNA reads TGCGCCAGCAGCCAAGAGGAGGGTTATCGCACAGATACGCAGTATTTT. Translated, it gives CASSQEEGYRTDTQYF.

This chain joins TRBV21-1 and TRBJ2-7; TRBD2, as called in the table, went unchecked against the DNA. TRBV21-1 is a recognized pseudogene. The CDR3 covers 15 residues. The CDR3 DNA reads TGTGCCAGCAGCAAAGTTCCGCCCAGCGGGAGGGAGCAGTACTTC. Residues: CASSKVPPSGREQYF.